The next 17 T cell receptor beta chains were all read from a single sample in a study of T cell repertoires in cytomegalovirus infection. TCRdb redid the calling of the reads with MiXCR, one entry per CDR3 protein. The sample carries 150,000 to 200,000 distinct CDR3 sequences, roughly 9.8% recorded once. Sequences were obtained from PBMCs. These receptors were collected from a human donor in good health (CMV status not recorded). Some clones in this sample may be carry-over from other donors' samples.

A word on this clonotype: Being one base from a much bigger clone, this may be a read error. This chain joins TRBV7-2 and TRBJ1-4; D ambiguous. This CDR3 contains 14 residues. Germline lookup yields CDR1 SGHTA and CDR2 FQGNSA. The CDR3 sequence is CAGSFVPYQEKLFF. Written as DNA, the CDR3 is TGTGCCGGCAGCTTTGTCCCCTACCAGGAAAAACTGTTTTTT. Supplemented by reference TRBV7-2 and TRBJ1-4, the full variable domain reads GAGVSQSPSNKVTEKGKDVELRCDPISGHTALYWYRQSLGQGLEFLIYFQGNSAPDKSGLPSDRFSAERTGGSVSTLTIQRTQQEDSAVYLCAGSFVPYQEKLFFGSGTQLSVL.

The J gene is TRBJ2-5, the V gene TRBV30, with 10 bases fitting TRBD2. CDR3 length: 15 amino acids. V shed 3 bases and J 5 bases; nucleotides not matched to a gene: 9. The germline gives CDR1 GTSNPN, CDR2 SVGIG (reference sequence). The CDR3 sequence is CAWSAPSGGAETQYF. The CDR3 nucleotides are TGTGCCTGGAGCGCCCCCAGCGGGGGGGCTGAGACCCAGTACTTC.

This clonotype was seen at least ten times. This chain links TRBV7-2 with TRBJ2-3; D perhaps matches TRBD1 (5 bases). Germline loops: CDR1 SGHTA, CDR2 FQGNSA. This CDR3 has 12 residues. V was clipped by 4 bases and J by 5 bases, with 7 bases between them. The CDR3 region is CASSSQGDTQYF. CDR3 nucleotide sequence: TGTGCCAGCAGCTCCCAGGGAGATACGCAGTATTTT.

Ten or more counts support this clonotype. The J gene is TRBJ2-4, the V gene TRBV7-3; 7 bases map to TRBD1. Unmatched junction bases numbered 7, after V lost 5 bases and J lost 6 bases. The V gene's germline CDR1 is SGHTA and CDR2 FQGTGA. This CDR3 is 14 amino acids long. CDR3 in DNA: TGTGCCAGCAGCCTTCAGGGGGTAGGAAACATTCAGTACTTC. This gives the protein CASSLQGVGNIQYF.

This clonotype appeared once. This chain joins TRBV7-2 and TRBJ2-5; TRBD2 is a possible D gene (6 bases). Germline V gene sequence: CDR1 SGHTA, CDR2 FQGNSA. The CDR3 length is 14 residues. With 6 bases removed from V and 5 bases from J, the gap between germline ends came to 16 bases. The CDR3 reads CASRNYTSWETQYF. The CDR3 nucleotides are TGTGCCAGCAGGAACTACACTAGCTGGGAGACCCAGTACTTC.

This clonotype was seen at least ten times. The rearrangement joins TRBV7-2 to TRBJ2-7; the match to TRBD1 covers 7 bases. In germline, CDR1 is SGHTA, CDR2 FQGNSA. The CDR3 totals 14 residues. V gave up 5 bases and J gave up 3 bases; unmatched junction bases: 7. The CDR3 region is CASSETGSGYEQYF. The DNA of the CDR3 is TGTGCCAGCAGCGAGACAGGGTCGGGCTACGAGCAGTACTTC.

This clonotype was picked up a small number of times. This chain links TRBV28 with TRBJ1-2; no clear D. The germline CDR1 and CDR2 sequences are MDHEN and SYDVKM. V lost 5 bases and J lost 8, with 12 bases in between. CDR3 length equals 12 residues. CDR3 sequence: CASSLPLAGYTF. CDR3 nucleotides: TGTGCCAGCAGTCTTCCCCTGGCGGGCTACACCTTC.

This clonotype was recorded at least ten times. The V call is TRBV7-2, the J call TRBJ2-7; no reliable D call. Per the germline V gene, CDR1 is SGHTA and CDR2 is FQGNSA. The CDR3 has 14 residues. V gave up 3 bases and J gave up 2 bases, with 11 bases separating them. This chain's CDR3 is CASSFGSSTYEQYF. Written as DNA, the CDR3 is TGTGCCAGCAGCTTTGGTAGCAGCACCTACGAGCAGTACTTC.

There are many counts of this clonotype. The V call is TRBV7-2, the J call TRBJ1-5; D is undetermined. The CDR3 has 13 amino acids. Germline V gene sequence: CDR1 SGHTA, CDR2 FQGNSA. V lost 8 bases and J lost 0, with 8 bases in between. The CDR3 DNA follows: TGTGCCAGCGGGCAGGCTAGCAATCAGCCCCAGCATTTT. Translating it yields CASGQASNQPQHF.

The J gene is TRBJ2-7, the V gene TRBV7-2, with 9 positions matching TRBD2. The germline CDR1 and CDR2 sequences are SGHTA and FQGNSA. With 2 bases clipped from V and 3 bases from J, the junction kept 2 bases outside the gene matches. CDR3 length: 14 amino acids. The CDR3 region is CASSLLAGIYEQYF. Here the CDR3 DNA reads TGTGCCAGCAGCTTACTAGCGGGGATCTACGAGCAGTACTTC.

In this sample, this clonotype turned up a few times. The CDR3 sequence is CSAGHQGYEQYF. As DNA, the CDR3 is TGCAGTGCGGGACACCAGGGGTACGAGCAGTACTTC. The V gene is TRBV20-1, the J gene TRBJ2-7, with D possibly TRBD1 on 6 matching bases. Germline CDR1 DFQATT, CDR2 SNEGSKA (reference sequence). V was trimmed by 6 bases and J by 4 bases, leaving 13 bases between them. The CDR3 has 12 amino acids.

The chain employs TRBV28 and TRBJ1-5; the D is unclear. The germline gives CDR1 MDHEN, CDR2 SYDVKM. Deletions cut 3 bases from V and 5 bases from J, with 17 bases between. The CDR3 totals 16 residues. For the CDR3, the DNA is TGTGCCAGCAGTTTCCGTGGAGAGGGCGTCCATCAGCCCCAGCATTTT. It is translated as CASSFRGEGVHQPQHF.

This clonotype came up many times. The rearrangement links TRBV7-9 to TRBJ2-7, with 10 positions matching TRBD1. Germline CDR1 is SEHNR and CDR2 is FQNEAQ (reference sequence). This CDR3 has 16 residues. J was trimmed by 5 bases and V by 1 base; bases with no gene match: 8. The CDR3 is CASSLGKTGQGNEQYF. CDR3 sequence (DNA): TGTGCCAGCAGCTTAGGCAAGACGGGACAGGGGAACGAGCAGTACTTC.

The chain uses TRBV18 and TRBJ1-1; 11 bases line up with TRBD1. V dropped 3 bases and J dropped 1; count of bases not matched to a gene: 4. The CDR3 runs 16 residues. Germline V CDR1 and CDR2: KGHSH, LQKENI. The CDR3 region is CASSPWTGGANTEAFF. In DNA form, the CDR3 reads TGTGCCAGCTCACCGTGGACAGGGGGCGCGAACACTGAAGCTTTCTTT. The whole variable domain, remainder taken from reference TRBV18 and TRBJ1-1, is NAGVMQNPRHLVRRRGQEARLRCSPMKGHSHVYWYRQLPEEGLKFMVYLQKENIIDESGMPKERFSAEFPKEGPSILRIQQVVRGDSAAYFCASSPWTGGANTEAFFGQGTRLTVV.

The sample holds a few counts of this clonotype. This chain uses TRBV4-1 with TRBJ2-7, with D uncertain. CDR1 MGHRA and CDR2 YSYEKL come from the germline V gene. The CDR3 consists of 15 residues. V shed 0 bases and J shed 0 bases, with 9 bases lying between them. CDR3 residues: CASSQDRVFSYEQYF. CDR3 DNA: TGCGCCAGCAGCCAAGACAGAGTTTTCTCCTACGAGCAGTACTTC.

This sequence joins TRBV20-1 and TRBJ2-3; 9 nucleotides line up with TRBD2. Germline V gives CDR1 DFQATT, CDR2 SNEGSKA (reference sequence). The CDR3 has 15 amino acids. Trimming removed 1 base from V and 2 bases from J; junction bases left unmatched: 4. CDR3 loop: CSARGASGVTDTQYF. In DNA, the CDR3 is TGCAGTGCTAGAGGCGCTAGCGGGGTCACAGATACGCAGTATTTT.

The sample holds many counts of this clonotype. V is TRBV20-1 and J is TRBJ2-2; 12 positions agree with TRBD2. This CDR3 comprises 14 residues. Germline V gives CDR1 DFQATT, CDR2 SNEGSKA (reference sequence). J was trimmed by 5 bases and V by 6 bases; bases with no gene match: 4. CDR3 nucleotides: TGCAGTGCCGTAACTAGCGGGGGGACCGGGGAGCTGTTTTTT. This codes for CSAVTSGGTGELFF.